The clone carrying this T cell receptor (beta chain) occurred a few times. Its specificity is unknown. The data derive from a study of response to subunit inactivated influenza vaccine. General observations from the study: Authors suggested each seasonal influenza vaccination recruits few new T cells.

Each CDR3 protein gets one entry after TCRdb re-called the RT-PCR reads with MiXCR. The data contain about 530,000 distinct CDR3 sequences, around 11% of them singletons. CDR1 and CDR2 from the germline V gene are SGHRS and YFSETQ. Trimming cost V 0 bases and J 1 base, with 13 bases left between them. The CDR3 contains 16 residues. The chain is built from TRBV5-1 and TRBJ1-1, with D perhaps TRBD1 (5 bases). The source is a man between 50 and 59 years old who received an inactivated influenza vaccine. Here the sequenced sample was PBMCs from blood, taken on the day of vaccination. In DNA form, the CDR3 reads TGCGCCAGCAGCTTGGACCCCGGGACGGCGAACACTGAAGCTTTCTTT. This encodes CASSLDPGTANTEAFF. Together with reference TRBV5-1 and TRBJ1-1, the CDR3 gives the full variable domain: KAGVTQTPRYLIKTRGQQVTLSCSPISGHRSVSWYQQTPGQGLQFLFEYFSETQRNKGNFPGRFSGRQFSNSRSEMNVSTLELGDSALYLCASSLDPGTANTEAFFGQGTRLTVV.